This record looks at one T cell receptor beta chain sequence and its context. Its antigen remains undetermined. No base-level quality is on record; no much larger clone is a single base apart. This specimen comes from a study of shared clonotypes between healthy human individuals (dated by TCRdb to 2019 to 2021). Regarding the study in general: The cohort included a few men and a couple of women between 18 and 49 years of age. The study deeply sequenced blood TCR repertoires of five healthy adults to estimate repertoire size and the extent of clonotype sharing between individuals. To increase sequencing depth and limit assay-specific biases, different laboratories used diverse techniques to prepare libraries and sequence TCR repertoires. Per donor, leukapheresis produced somewhere between about 0.8 and 9 billion PBMCs.

The donors were healthy, HIV-negative adults who had no recently reported acute infections or vaccinations. Every donor was a Caucasian adult living in Nashville, Tennessee, USA. In the unsorted samples, tens of millions of PBMCs were counted, and genomic DNA was extracted using the QIAamp DNA Blood Mini kit. Blood was collected by leukapheresis, and PBMCs were isolated by Ficoll-Histopaque density gradient centrifugation and then cryopreserved in liquid nitrogen vapor phase. Using the deep immunoSEQ assay, TCR CDR3 regions were amplified from genomic DNA by multiplex PCR. For each cell subset, the extracted genomic DNA was distributed evenly across all wells of several immunoSEQ 96-well plates, and each plate served as one replicate. For unsorted PBMC, each replicate PCR was loaded with approximately 300 ng genomic DNA, equivalent to roughly 31,000 T cell genomes. Ten immunoSEQ deep assay plates were used to sequence the unsorted PBMC genomic DNA. Purified libraries were measured with a Qubit 3.0 fluorometer, size-checked on a Bioanalyzer 2100, and measured again with the KAPA Library Quantification kit. Every immunoSEQ 96-well plate was sequenced on a dedicated single-read 150-cycle Illumina NextSeq 550 flow cell. The study's own analysis went as follows. Because the immunoSEQ output held only junctional sequences and lacked quality scores, the filtering could not match the filtering applied to full-length reads. Sequences were annotated with PyIR, a Python wrapper for IgBLAST v1.9, and V/J genes and CDR3 were assigned using IMGT germline references. Reads were removed for weak V/J assignments (E-value above 1e-6), missing CDR3, stop codons, out-of-frame junctions, or ambiguous translated residues. V3J clonotypes were defined as sequences sharing the same inferred V gene, J gene, and CDR3 amino acid sequence. Percentage overlap between repertoires was computed as shared unique clonotypes divided by the size of the smaller repertoire. Richness of each repertoire was evaluated using RTK rarefaction, the Chao1 estimator, and Recon v2.1 estimates of unobserved clonotypes. Here the immuneACCESS table is served through TCRdb, limited to in-frame sequences with V and J called. Missing clones are a known gap in these copies; in checked studies unresolved V genes cover under half, and the rest lacks a known reason. V and J calls and clone size are as listed in that table; D and trimming were resolved from the DNA. The sample records about half a million clones, 70% to 85% of which are singletons. Around 11% of the sample belongs to the ten largest clones.

What the authors observed across the whole study: The small number of donors limited the genetic and exposure-history diversity represented. Pairwise subsampling indicated that sequencing depth was expected to affect the degree of clonotype sharing among donors. Sampling was limited to blood, and TCR repertoires in tissue likely differ from TCR repertoires in blood.

V is reduced by 5 bases and J by 6 bases, leaving a spacing of 16 bases between them. CDR1 and CDR2 are drawn from the germline V gene (reference sequence): LNHDA, SQIVND. Taken from cysteine to phenylalanine, the CDR3 has 14 residues. Only CDR3 DNA remains: 42 bases, in frame from the first base. This sequence was found in a woman in her forties in good health. Some clones in this sample may be carry-over from other donors' samples. Sequenced input: PBMCs. The chain employs TRBV19 and TRBJ1-1; no D segment can be confidently identified. The sequenced DNA is TGTGCCAGTAGTCTCCTCGGACCCTCGGCTGAAGCTTTCTTT. Its amino acids are CASSLLGPSAEAFF.